One TCR beta chain is described in this entry. What antigen it recognizes has not been identified. Qualities for individual bases were not recorded, and no much larger clone is one base off. This entry is derived from a study of blood T cell repertoires in COVID-19 (dated by TCRdb to 2020 to 2021). Background on the whole study: The collaborator samples originated in the United States, Italy and Spain and spanned the acute and convalescent phases of COVID-19. The prospective study material was composed of cDNA or gDNA derived from T cells, B-cell-depleted T cells, or PBMCs. Deeply sampled blood TCRbeta repertoires from subjects exposed to, actively infected with, or recovered from COVID-19 were included in the dataset. A freely available public database, intended as a resource for researchers studying the immune response to SARS-CoV-2, is where the repertoires were released. Samples came from the ongoing ImmuneRACE study (first 160 participants) plus 1,254 subjects from 6 global collaborators. A de-identified subject ID, COVID-19 status, age in years and sex were almost always included in the sample metadata. Where available, HLA class I and class II types were taken from metadata supplied by the sample provider and were not determined by assay-based typing. Here is what the overall study found, with its caveats: Clinical and demographic metadata were provided uncurated, with the amount varying by source and participant.

TCRbeta CDR3 regions were amplified from genomic DNA using the immunoSEQ Assay, a bias-controlled multiplex PCR. The authors processed their data as follows. Nucleated cell counts per sample were estimated from amplification of reference gene primers within the assay. Sequence reads were collapsed and filtered to measure the absolute abundance of every unique TCRbeta CDR3 rearrangement. For each sample, productive Simpson clonality was calculated by taking the square root of Simpson's diversity index across productive rearrangements. TCRdb re-hosts the immuneACCESS table, in-frame sequences only. Its copies lack some clones; in the studies checked, an unresolved V gene accounts for under half of them, and the cause for the rest is not known. V and J calls plus clone size are reproduced from that table; the DNA served to infer D and trimming. The sample table lists 240,000 or so clones, 86% of them with a count of one. The ten largest clonotypes hold 3% of the sample.

Samples from volunteer blood donors who had recovered from COVID-19 were contributed by a second Seattle source. Collaborating institutions collected whole blood in K2EDTA tubes following their own protocols. For TCRbeta analysis, collaborators shipped samples as frozen whole blood, isolated PBMCs, or DNA extracted from either of those sample types. The germline V gene specifies SGDLS as CDR1 and YYNGEE as CDR2. At the junction V is shortened by 4 bases and J by 7 bases; bases outside the gene matches: 10. Its CDR3 holds 16 amino acids, cysteine through phenylalanine. The only DNA kept is the CDR3, 48 bases in frame from the first base.

The chain joins TRBV9 to TRBJ2-1, with 11 central nucleotides matching TRBD1. The clonotype originates from a woman in her 30s who had recovered from COVID-19. The sample taken for sequencing was peripheral blood. In nucleotides, the sequence is TGTGCCAGCAGCATCTCCCGGGACAGGGGGGGAAATGAGCAGTTCTTC. This gives the protein CASSISRDRGGNEQFF.